This T cell receptor beta chain was found in a study of T cells in narcolepsy. Study details: Enrolled donors included narcolepsy type 1 or type 2 patients and healthy controls.

This clone was found a few times. The target antigen is unknown. Germline values: CDR1 LNHDA, CDR2 SQIVND (reference sequence). V lost 9 bases, J lost 1 base, and 13 bases lay in between. The CDR3 consists of 14 residues. Measured with immunoSEQ multiplex PCR; TCRdb has only the in-frame clones, and not every one. This sample has about 27,000 clones; 86% occur once, and the top ten carry 1.1%. General study findings and limits: Same-patient CSF and blood CD4+ T cell clonotypes included HCRT-specific and TRIB2-specific autoreactive ones. Autoreactive clonotypes reportedly recurred in blood of same and different patients, not controls. No autoreactive T cell clone sequences appeared in some memory CD4+ repertoires.

This receptor was obtained from a human donor with narcolepsy. The sample consisted of CD45RA- memory CD4+ T cells from PBMCs. The chain employs TRBV19 and TRBJ2-1; D is uncertain. The CDR3 DNA reads as TGTGCCAGGAGGATAACTTGGTCCTACAATGAGCAGTTCTTC. It yields the protein CARRITWSYNEQFF.